The clone carrying this T cell receptor beta chain was seen at least ten times. Its antigen is undetermined. These data come from a study of T cell repertoires in cytomegalovirus infection. Overall study: An indication of both CMV infection and matching HLA type came from public TCR beta signatures.

TCRdb fed the reads into MiXCR, producing one record per CDR3 protein. The table shows approximately 280,000 distinct CDR3 sequences, with roughly a fifth occurring only once. CDR1 and CDR2 from the germline V gene are SGHTA and FQGNSA. The CDR3 totals 13 residues. The ends were cut back, 1 base at V and 2 bases at J, with 6 bases in the middle. The genes are TRBV7-2 and TRBJ2-7; D gene uncertain. This receptor was obtained from a human donor in good health (CMV status not recorded). Some clones in this sample may be carry-over from other donors' samples. The sequencing here drew on cultured PBMCs, taken from culture after CMV antigen stimulation. The CDR3 here is CASSLDRAYEQYF. CDR3 in DNA: TGTGCCAGCAGCTTAGACAGAGCCTACGAGCAGTACTTC.